This TCR beta chain stems from a study of blood T cell repertoires in COVID-19. Study at large: Some COVID-19 samples were acute and others convalescent; all came from the United States, Italy and Spain. T cells, B-cell-depleted T cells, or PBMCs supplied cDNA or gDNA.

Germline V gives CDR1 WSHSY, CDR2 SAAADI. The CDR3 has 13 residues. TCRdb's table, derived via immunoSEQ multiplex PCR, lists solely in-frame clones and lacks some. The sample comprises some 270,000 clones, about 90% of which are singletons, and under 2.5% rests with the top ten. Donors of Cohort 3 who recovered were those that had two negative PCRs, clearance, or symptom resolution. This receptor was obtained from a woman between 55 and 75 years old who had recovered from COVID-19. Material: PBMCs or T cells enriched from blood (not recorded which). The chain has TRBV10-2 and TRBJ2-1, with 7 bases matching TRBD2. In DNA form, the CDR3 reads TGCGCTTCACGGCTAGCGGACTACAATGAGCAGTTCTTC. Translating gives CASRLADYNEQFF.